The clone carrying this T cell receptor (beta chain) was found a few times. Its target is not known. Germline V gene sequence: CDR1 LNHDA, CDR2 SQIVND (reference sequence). The CDR3 runs to 17 residues. V lost 1 base to trimming and J lost 4 bases, with 16 bases between them. The entry originates in a study of T cells in Graves' hyperthyroidism and ophthalmopathy. Study-wide results and caveats: In blood, most of the thyroid clonotypes expanded above 0.001 were also present.

Amplification targeted TCR beta CDR3 regions from RNA transcripts. HTBI primers drove first-round RT-PCR of the TCR CDR3. TCRdb ran MiXCR on the multiplex PCR reads and lists one entry per CDR3 protein. The sample holds roughly 300,000 distinct CDR3 sequences, under 25% seen once. Pregnant or lactating patients were excluded, as were those with uncontrolled infection or other autoimmune disease. Based on clinical symptoms, serum thyroxine and TRAb, thyroid ultrasound and orbital computed tomography, diagnoses were reached. The receptor comes from a woman in her 50s with Graves' hyperthyroidism. The sequenced material came from blood. This sequence joins TRBV19 and TRBJ2-2, with D unresolved. CDR3 loop: CASSIGRPTTATGELFF. In DNA, the CDR3 is TGTGCCAGTAGTATAGGACGCCCAACCACTGCCACCGGGGAGCTGTTTTTT.